This T cell receptor beta chain was sequenced in a study of blood T cell repertoires in COVID-19. About the study: Samples came from the United States, Italy and Spain, spanning acute and convalescent COVID-19.

Generated by immunoSEQ multiplex PCR, the TCRdb table keeps only in-frame clones and is missing some. The repertoire holds more than 150,000 clones, with 65% to 85% as singletons. Per germline, CDR1 DFQATT and CDR2 SNEGSKA (reference sequence). The CDR3 spans 11 residues. V trimming: 6 bases; J trimming: 7 bases; junction bases outside the gene matches: 5. The recovered donors of Cohort 3 showed two negative PCRs, clearance, or symptom resolution. Sequenced sample: PBMCs or T cells enriched from blood (not recorded which). J is TRBJ1-1 and V is TRBV20-1; 7 bases fit TRBD1. This sequence originates from a woman aged 55-70 years who had recovered from COVID-19. CDR3 bases: TGCAGTGCCACCCGGGACAGTGAAGCTTTCTTT. Residues: CSATRDSEAFF.